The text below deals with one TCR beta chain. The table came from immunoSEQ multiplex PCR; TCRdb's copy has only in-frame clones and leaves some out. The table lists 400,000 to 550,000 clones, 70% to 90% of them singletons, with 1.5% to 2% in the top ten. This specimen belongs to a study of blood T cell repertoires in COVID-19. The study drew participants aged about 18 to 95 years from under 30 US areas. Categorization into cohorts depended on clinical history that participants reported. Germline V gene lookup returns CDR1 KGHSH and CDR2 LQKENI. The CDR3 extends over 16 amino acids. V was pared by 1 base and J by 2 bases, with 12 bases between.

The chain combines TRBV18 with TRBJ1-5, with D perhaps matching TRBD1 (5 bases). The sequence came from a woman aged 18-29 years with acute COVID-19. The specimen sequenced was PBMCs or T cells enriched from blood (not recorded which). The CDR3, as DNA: TGTGCCAGCTCACCACGGGGCTCCGGAGGCAATCAGCCCCAGCATTTT. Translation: CASSPRGSGGNQPQHF.